These T cell receptor beta chains were read from a single sample in a study of vaccination and CD4 T cells after COVID-19. TCRdb re-analysed the PCR reads in MiXCR, keeping a single row per CDR3 protein. The sample has 15,000 to 20,000 distinct CDR3 sequences, 26% seen once. For these TCRs, the target antigens are not known. Source material: cultured CD4+ T cells from blood. The receptors derive from a human donor with COVID-19. The CDR3 runs from the conserved cysteine through the conserved F or W. Fields, in order: CDR3 protein, CDR3 DNA, V gene, D gene, clone size, J gene. D genes are given only for firm matches. The listing skips clone size in some rows; elsewhere it reads once, few, many or a size class.

CDR3 protein: CATSKGAGNTDTQYF
CDR3 DNA: TGTGCCACCAGCAAAGGGGCGGGGAACACAGATACGCAGTATTTT
V gene: TRBV15
D gene: -
clone size: -
J gene: TRBJ2-3

CDR3 protein: CASSLSNANQPQHF
CDR3 DNA: TGTGCCAGCAGTTTAAGTAACGCGAATCAGCCCCAGCATTTT
V gene: TRBV28
D gene: -
clone size: -
J gene: TRBJ1-5

CDR3 protein: CAWRSAENYGYTF
CDR3 DNA: TGTGCCTGGAGGTCCGCGGAAAACTATGGCTACACCTTC
V gene: TRBV30
D gene: -
clone size: few
J gene: TRBJ1-2

CDR3 protein: CASSLAPSGGSTDTQYF
CDR3 DNA: TGCGCCAGCAGCCTGGCTCCTAGCGGGGGATCCACAGATACGCAGTATTTT
V gene: TRBV5-1
D gene: TRBD2
clone size: once
J gene: TRBJ2-3

CDR3 protein: CSARDRPGEGQPQHF
CDR3 DNA: TGCAGTGCTAGAGACCGGCCAGGGGAAGGTCAGCCCCAGCATTTT
V gene: TRBV20-1
D gene: -
clone size: few
J gene: TRBJ1-5

CDR3 protein: CSVSRDRGTDTQYF
CDR3 DNA: TGCAGCGTGAGCCGGGACAGGGGGACAGATACGCAGTATTTT
V gene: TRBV29-1
D gene: TRBD1
clone size: -
J gene: TRBJ2-3

CDR3 protein: CASSVLTGGTEAFF
CDR3 DNA: TGTGCCAGCAGCGTCTTAACAGGGGGCACTGAAGCTTTCTTT
V gene: TRBV9
D gene: TRBD1
clone size: -
J gene: TRBJ1-1

CDR3 protein: CSALPLYQETQYF
CDR3 DNA: TGCAGTGCTCTTCCACTGTACCAAGAGACCCAGTACTTC
V gene: TRBV20-1
D gene: -
clone size: -
J gene: TRBJ2-5

CDR3 protein: CASSPGTGLLNQPQHF
CDR3 DNA: TGTGCCAGCAGTCCAGGGACAGGGCTCCTGAATCAGCCCCAGCATTTT
V gene: TRBV6-1
D gene: TRBD1
clone size: -
J gene: TRBJ1-5

CDR3 protein: CASSFGKHPAYF
CDR3 DNA: TGTGCCAGCAGTTTTGGAAAACACCCGGCGTACTTC
V gene: TRBV28
D gene: -
clone size: -
J gene: TRBJ2-7

CDR3 protein: CASTQAITGPGDYTF
CDR3 DNA: TGTGCCAGCACGCAAGCAATCACGGGACCTGGTGACTACACCTTC
V gene: TRBV9
D gene: -
clone size: few
J gene: TRBJ1-2

CDR3 protein: CASSPTLSGEKLFF
CDR3 DNA: TGTGCCAGCAGTCCGACCCTCTCCGGTGAAAAACTGTTTTTT
V gene: TRBV25-1
D gene: -
clone size: -
J gene: TRBJ1-4

CDR3 protein: CATTGGNQPQHF
CDR3 DNA: TGTGCCACGACAGGGGGTAATCAGCCCCAGCATTTT
V gene: TRBV19
D gene: TRBD1
clone size: -
J gene: TRBJ1-5

CDR3 protein: CASGGQGFGADMNTEAFF
CDR3 DNA: TGTGCCAGCGGGGGACAGGGGTTTGGAGCGGACATGAACACTGAAGCTTTCTTT
V gene: TRBV6-2/TRBV6-3
D gene: TRBD1
clone size: -
J gene: TRBJ1-1

CDR3 protein: CASSLNTEAFF
CDR3 DNA: TGTGCCAGCAGCTTAAACACTGAAGCTTTCTTT
V gene: TRBV5-5
D gene: -
clone size: -
J gene: TRBJ1-1

CDR3 protein: CASSLAGKRGTSYEQYF
CDR3 DNA: TGTGCCAGCAGCCTGGCCGGGAAGCGGGGGACCTCCTACGAGCAGTACTTC
V gene: TRBV5-6
D gene: TRBD2
clone size: -
J gene: TRBJ2-7

CDR3 protein: CSAKQTSGGAGEQFF
CDR3 DNA: TGCAGTGCTAAGCAGACTAGCGGGGGGGCAGGTGAGCAGTTCTTC
V gene: TRBV20-1
D gene: TRBD2
clone size: -
J gene: TRBJ2-1

CDR3 protein: CASRNLGSAYTQYF
CDR3 DNA: TGTGCCAGCAGAAACCTCGGTTCAGCATATACGCAGTATTTT
V gene: TRBV7-9
D gene: -
clone size: -
J gene: TRBJ2-3

CDR3 protein: CASSAGGLPRGAQYF
CDR3 DNA: TGTGCCAGCAGCGCTGGGGGACTTCCGAGGGGGGCCCAGTACTTC
V gene: TRBV9
D gene: -
clone size: -
J gene: TRBJ2-5

CDR3 protein: CASSLRQGVLYGYTF
CDR3 DNA: TGTGCCAGCAGCTTGAGACAGGGGGTTCTCTATGGCTACACCTTC
V gene: TRBV7-9
D gene: TRBD1
clone size: -
J gene: TRBJ1-2

CDR3 protein: CASSQTSKTNEKLFF
CDR3 DNA: TGTGCCAGCAGCCAGACTTCGAAGACTAATGAAAAACTGTTTTTT
V gene: TRBV5-4
D gene: -
clone size: -
J gene: TRBJ1-4

CDR3 protein: CASSLLTDTQYF
CDR3 DNA: TGTGCCAGCAGCTTACTTACAGATACGCAGTATTTT
V gene: TRBV7-9
D gene: -
clone size: few
J gene: TRBJ2-3

CDR3 protein: CASSEDDSSGTKNIQYF
CDR3 DNA: TGCGCCAGCAGTGAGGACGACTCCTCAGGAACCAAAAACATTCAGTACTTC
V gene: TRBV10-2
D gene: -
clone size: few
J gene: TRBJ2-4

CDR3 protein: CASSLDRANQPQHF
CDR3 DNA: TGTGCCAGCAGTCTTGACAGGGCGAATCAGCCCCAGCATTTT
V gene: TRBV6-1
D gene: TRBD1
clone size: -
J gene: TRBJ1-5

CDR3 protein: CASSQTRGPNTGELFF
CDR3 DNA: TGCGCCAGCAGCCAAACCAGGGGGCCGAACACCGGGGAGCTGTTTTTT
V gene: TRBV10-1
D gene: TRBD1
clone size: -
J gene: TRBJ2-2

CDR3 protein: CAHGGRRDTGELFF
CDR3 DNA: TGTGCCCACGGGGGGCGAAGAGACACCGGGGAGCTGTTTTTT
V gene: TRBV10-3
D gene: -
clone size: few
J gene: TRBJ2-2

CDR3 protein: CASGPDRPFYNEQFF
CDR3 DNA: TGTGCTAGTGGCCCTGACAGGCCGTTCTACAATGAGCAGTTCTTC
V gene: TRBV12-5
D gene: -
clone size: few
J gene: TRBJ2-1

CDR3 protein: CSTRSGTYEQYF
CDR3 DNA: TGCAGTACTCGGAGCGGGACCTACGAGCAGTACTTC
V gene: TRBV20-1
D gene: TRBD2
clone size: -
J gene: TRBJ2-7

CDR3 protein: CASSYRFQGLSRRNTIYF
CDR3 DNA: TGTGCCAGCAGTTACAGGTTCCAGGGGCTAAGCCGTCGGAACACCATATATTTT
V gene: TRBV6-5
D gene: -
clone size: few
J gene: TRBJ1-3

CDR3 protein: CSASMAGYGYTF
CDR3 DNA: TGCAGTGCTAGCATGGCCGGCTATGGCTACACCTTC
V gene: TRBV20-1
D gene: -
clone size: -
J gene: TRBJ1-2

CDR3 protein: CSARNLTGGEETQYF
CDR3 DNA: TGCAGTGCTAGAAACCTGACAGGGGGCGAGGAGACCCAGTACTTC
V gene: TRBV20-1
D gene: TRBD1
clone size: -
J gene: TRBJ2-5

CDR3 protein: CASSPQGFSNQPQHF
CDR3 DNA: TGTGCCAGCAGCCCACAGGGTTTTAGCAATCAGCCCCAGCATTTT
V gene: TRBV7-2
D gene: -
clone size: -
J gene: TRBJ1-5

CDR3 protein: CATSRADKTSPLHF
CDR3 DNA: TGTGCCACCAGCAGAGCGGACAAAACTTCACCCCTCCACTTT
V gene: TRBV15
D gene: -
clone size: medium-sized
J gene: TRBJ1-6

CDR3 protein: CASSFSTVNYSPLHF
CDR3 DNA: TGTGCCAGCAGTTTCTCGACGGTCAATTATTCACCCCTCCACTTT
V gene: TRBV27
D gene: -
clone size: few
J gene: TRBJ1-6

CDR3 protein: CASRLPSINGNTEAFF
CDR3 DNA: TGTGCCAGCAGGCTCCCCTCGATAAACGGGAACACTGAAGCTTTCTTT
V gene: TRBV6-2/TRBV6-3
D gene: -
clone size: few
J gene: TRBJ1-1